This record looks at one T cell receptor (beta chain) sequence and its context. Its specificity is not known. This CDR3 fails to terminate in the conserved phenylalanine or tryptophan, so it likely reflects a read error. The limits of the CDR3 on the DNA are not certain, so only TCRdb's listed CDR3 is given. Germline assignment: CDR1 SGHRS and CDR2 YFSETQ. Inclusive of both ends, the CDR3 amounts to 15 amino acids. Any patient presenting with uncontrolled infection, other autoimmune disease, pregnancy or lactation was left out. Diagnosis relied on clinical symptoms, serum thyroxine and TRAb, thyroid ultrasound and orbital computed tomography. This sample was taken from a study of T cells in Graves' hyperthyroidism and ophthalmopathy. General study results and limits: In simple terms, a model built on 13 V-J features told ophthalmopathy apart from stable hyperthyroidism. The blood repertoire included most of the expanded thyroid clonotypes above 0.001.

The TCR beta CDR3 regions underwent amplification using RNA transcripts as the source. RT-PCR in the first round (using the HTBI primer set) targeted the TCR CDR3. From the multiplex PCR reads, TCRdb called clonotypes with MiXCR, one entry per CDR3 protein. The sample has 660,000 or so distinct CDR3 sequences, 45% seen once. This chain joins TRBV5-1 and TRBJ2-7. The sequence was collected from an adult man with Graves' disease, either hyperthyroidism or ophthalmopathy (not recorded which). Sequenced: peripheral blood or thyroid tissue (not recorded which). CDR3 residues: CASSYGQGSPTSSTS.